This TCR beta chain was recovered during a study of blood T cell repertoires in COVID-19. Study information: Collection of acute and convalescent COVID-19 samples took place in the United States, Italy and Spain. T cells, B-cell-depleted T cells, or PBMCs provided the cDNA or gDNA that served as material.

In the study's own analysis: Nucleated cell counts were estimated from reference gene primer amplification. This table comes from immunoSEQ multiplex PCR, and its TCRdb copy is limited to in-frame clones, with some not included. V, J and clone size are those of that table, while D and trimming were read from the DNA. The sample has fewer than 150,000 clones; around 83% are singletons. During active infection, Seattle patients enrolled and were then monitored through disease. Germline CDR1 reads SQVTM; CDR2 reads ANQGSEA. The V and J ends lost 7 bases and 1 base respectively, with 13 bases between them. The CDR3 is 13 residues long. This clone was seen only once.

The chain is built from TRBV29-1 and TRBJ1-1; unclear D gene. This clonotype originated in a woman aged 55-70 years with COVID-19, enrolled during active disease. Sample: peripheral blood. Written as DNA, the CDR3 is TGCAGCGCAACGGGGATCGGGAACACTGAAGCTTTCTTT. Its translation: CSATGIGNTEAFF.